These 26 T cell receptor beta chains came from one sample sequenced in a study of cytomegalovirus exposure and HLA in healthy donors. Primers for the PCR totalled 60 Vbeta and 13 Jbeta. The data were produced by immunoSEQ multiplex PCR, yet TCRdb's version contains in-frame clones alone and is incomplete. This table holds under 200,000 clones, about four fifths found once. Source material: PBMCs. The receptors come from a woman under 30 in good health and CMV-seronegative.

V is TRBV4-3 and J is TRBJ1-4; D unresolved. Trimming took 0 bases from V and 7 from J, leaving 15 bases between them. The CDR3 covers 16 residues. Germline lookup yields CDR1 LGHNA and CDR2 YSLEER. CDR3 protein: CASSQDIGLRGEKLFF. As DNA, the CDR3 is TGCGCCAGCAGCCAAGATATCGGTCTCCGAGGTGAAAAACTGTTTTTT.

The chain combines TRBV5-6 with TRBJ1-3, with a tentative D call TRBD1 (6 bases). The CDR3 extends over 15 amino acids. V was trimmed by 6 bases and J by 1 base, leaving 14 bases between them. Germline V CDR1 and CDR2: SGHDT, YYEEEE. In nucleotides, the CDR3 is TGTGCCAGCAACATGGGGGCGGAATCTGGAAACACCATATATTTT. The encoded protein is CASNMGAESGNTIYF.

CDR3 amino acids: CASTNAGEGFYGYTF. The CDR3 nucleotides read TGTGCCAGTACCAACGCGGGGGAAGGTTTCTATGGCTACACCTTC. The V gene is TRBV19, the J gene TRBJ1-2; possibly TRBD1 for D (5 bases). The V end was cut by 7 bases, the J end by 4 bases, with 19 bases between. This CDR3 spans 15 amino acids. The V gene's germline CDR1 is LNHDA and CDR2 SQIVND (reference sequence).

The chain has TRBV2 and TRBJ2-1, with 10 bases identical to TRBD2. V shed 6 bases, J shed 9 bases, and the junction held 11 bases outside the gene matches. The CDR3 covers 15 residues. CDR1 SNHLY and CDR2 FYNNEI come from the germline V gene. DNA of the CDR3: TGTGCCAGCAGGGGAGCGGGAGGGCCTTCGGGTGAGCAGTTCTTC. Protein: CASRGAGGPSGEQFF.

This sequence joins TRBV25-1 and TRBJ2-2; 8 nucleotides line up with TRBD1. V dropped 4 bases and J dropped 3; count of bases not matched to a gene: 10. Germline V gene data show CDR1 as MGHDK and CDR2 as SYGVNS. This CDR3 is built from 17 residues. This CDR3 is CASSAVARTGHTGELFF. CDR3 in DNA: TGTGCCAGCAGTGCTGTAGCTAGGACAGGGCACACCGGGGAGCTGTTTTTT.

CDR3 protein: CASSSTSGVSYNEQFF. For the CDR3, the DNA is TGTGCCAGCAGTTCTACGTCAGGGGTATCCTACAATGAGCAGTTCTTC. This chain links TRBV28 with TRBJ2-1, with D possibly TRBD1 on 6 matching bases. This CDR3 spans 16 amino acids. Germline values: CDR1 MDHEN, CDR2 SYDVKM. The V gene lost 4 bases and the J gene lost 1 base, with 14 bases spanning the gap.

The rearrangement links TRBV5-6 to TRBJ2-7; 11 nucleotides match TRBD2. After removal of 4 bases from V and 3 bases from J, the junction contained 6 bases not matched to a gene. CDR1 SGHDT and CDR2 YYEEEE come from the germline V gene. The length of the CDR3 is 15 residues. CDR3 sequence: CASSEGLAGNYEQYV. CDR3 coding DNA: TGTGCCAGCAGCGAAGGACTAGCGGGTAACTACGAGCAGTACGTC.

CDR3 sequence reads: CASSLQTGGYSNQPQHF. For the CDR3, the DNA is TGTGCCAGCAGTCTACAAACGGGGGGGTATAGCAATCAGCCCCAGCATTTT. V and J are TRBV28 and TRBJ1-5; TRBD1 is a possible D gene (5 bases). The CDR3 contains 17 residues. Germline CDR1 reads MDHEN; CDR2 reads SYDVKM. The ends were cut back, 5 bases at V and 0 bases at J, with 17 bases in the middle.

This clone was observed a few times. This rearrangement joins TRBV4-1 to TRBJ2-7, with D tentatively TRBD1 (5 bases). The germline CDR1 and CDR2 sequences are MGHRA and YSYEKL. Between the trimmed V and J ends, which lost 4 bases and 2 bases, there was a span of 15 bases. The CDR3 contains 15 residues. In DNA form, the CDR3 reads TGCGCCAGCAGCCCAGGGCAGGGTGCTACCTACGAGCAGTACTTC. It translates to CASSPGQGATYEQYF.

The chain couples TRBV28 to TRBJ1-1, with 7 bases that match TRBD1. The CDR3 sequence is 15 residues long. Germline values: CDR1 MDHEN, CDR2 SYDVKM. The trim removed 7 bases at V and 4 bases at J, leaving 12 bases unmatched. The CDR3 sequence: CASNTPGAGGTEAFF. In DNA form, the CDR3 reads TGTGCCAGCAACACCCCTGGGGCAGGGGGCACTGAAGCTTTCTTT.

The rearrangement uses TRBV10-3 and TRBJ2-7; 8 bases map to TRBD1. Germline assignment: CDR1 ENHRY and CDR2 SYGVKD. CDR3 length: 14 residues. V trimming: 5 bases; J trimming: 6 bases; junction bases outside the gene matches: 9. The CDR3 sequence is CAISNRGEDREQYF. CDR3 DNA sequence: TGTGCCATCAGTAACAGGGGGGAGGATCGCGAGCAGTACTTC.

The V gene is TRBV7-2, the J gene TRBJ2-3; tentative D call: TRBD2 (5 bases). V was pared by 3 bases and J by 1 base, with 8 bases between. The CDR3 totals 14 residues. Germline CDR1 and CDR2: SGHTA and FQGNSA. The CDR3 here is CASSFVGGTDTQYF. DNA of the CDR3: TGTGCCAGCAGCTTCGTCGGGGGCACAGATACGCAGTATTTT.

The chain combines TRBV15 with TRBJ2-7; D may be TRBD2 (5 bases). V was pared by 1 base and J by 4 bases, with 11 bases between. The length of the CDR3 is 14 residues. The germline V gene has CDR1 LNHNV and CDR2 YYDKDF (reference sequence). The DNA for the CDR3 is TGTGCCACCAGCAGAGTGCCGGGGAAGTACGAGCAGTACTTC. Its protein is CATSRVPGKYEQYF.

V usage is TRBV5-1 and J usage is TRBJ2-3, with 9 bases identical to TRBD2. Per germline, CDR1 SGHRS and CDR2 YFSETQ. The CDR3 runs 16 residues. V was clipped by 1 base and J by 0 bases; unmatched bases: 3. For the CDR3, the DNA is TGCGCCAGCAGCTTGCCAGCGGGAGGTAGCACAGATACGCAGTATTTT. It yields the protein CASSLPAGGSTDTQYF.

The CDR3 protein is CASSPKGQGDTIYF. In DNA, the CDR3 is TGTGCCAGCTCACCAAAGGGACAGGGAGACACCATATATTTT. J is TRBJ1-3 and V is TRBV18; the match to TRBD1 covers 9 bases. There are 14 residues in the CDR3. CDR1 is KGHSH and CDR2 is LQKENI in the germline V gene. V gave up 2 bases and J gave up 8 bases; unmatched junction bases: 4.

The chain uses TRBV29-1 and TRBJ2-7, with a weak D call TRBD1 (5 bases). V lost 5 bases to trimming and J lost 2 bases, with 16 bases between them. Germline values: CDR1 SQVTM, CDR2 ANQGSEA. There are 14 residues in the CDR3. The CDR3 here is CSVTLLDRTYEQYF. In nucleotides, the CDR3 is TGCAGCGTTACCCTCCTTGACAGAACCTACGAGCAGTACTTC.

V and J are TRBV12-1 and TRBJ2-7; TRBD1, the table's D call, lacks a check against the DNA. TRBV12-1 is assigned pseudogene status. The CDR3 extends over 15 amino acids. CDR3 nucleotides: TGTGCCAGCAGCTTTAGGGACAGGGACTCCTACGAGCAGTACGTC. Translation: CASSFRDRDSYEQYV.

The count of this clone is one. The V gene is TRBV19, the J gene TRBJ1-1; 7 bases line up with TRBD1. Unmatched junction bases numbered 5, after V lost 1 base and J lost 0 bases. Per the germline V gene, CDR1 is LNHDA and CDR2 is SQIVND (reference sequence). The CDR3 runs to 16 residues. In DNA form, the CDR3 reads TGTGCCAGTAGTATAGTTGGCGGGACAGTGAACACTGAAGCTTTCTTT. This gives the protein CASSIVGGTVNTEAFF. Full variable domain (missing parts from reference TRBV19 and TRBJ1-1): DGGITQSPKYLFRKEGQNVTLSCEQNLNHDAMYWYRQDPGQGLRLIYYSQIVNDFQKGDIAEGYSVSREKKESFPLTVTSAQKNPTAFYLCASSIVGGTVNTEAFFGQGTRLTVV.

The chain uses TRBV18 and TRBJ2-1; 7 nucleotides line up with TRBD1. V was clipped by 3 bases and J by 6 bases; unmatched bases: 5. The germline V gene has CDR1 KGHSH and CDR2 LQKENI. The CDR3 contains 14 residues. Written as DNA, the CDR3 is TGTGCCAGCTCACCGCAGGGGGTAGGCAATGAGCAGTTCTTC. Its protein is CASSPQGVGNEQFF.

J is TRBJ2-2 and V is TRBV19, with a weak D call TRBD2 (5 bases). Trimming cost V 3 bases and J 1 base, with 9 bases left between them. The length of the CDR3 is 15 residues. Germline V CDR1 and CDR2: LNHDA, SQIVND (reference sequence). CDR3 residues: CASSIRSGNTGELFF. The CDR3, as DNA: TGTGCCAGTAGTATCCGGAGCGGGAACACCGGGGAGCTGTTTTTT.

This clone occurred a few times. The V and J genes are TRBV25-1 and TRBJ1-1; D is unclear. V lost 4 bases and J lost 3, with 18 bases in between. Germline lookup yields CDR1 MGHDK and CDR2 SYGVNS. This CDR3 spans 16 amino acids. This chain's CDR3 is CASSAKTQPRDTEAFF. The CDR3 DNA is TGTGCCAGCAGTGCTAAGACCCAGCCTCGGGACACTGAAGCTTTCTTT.

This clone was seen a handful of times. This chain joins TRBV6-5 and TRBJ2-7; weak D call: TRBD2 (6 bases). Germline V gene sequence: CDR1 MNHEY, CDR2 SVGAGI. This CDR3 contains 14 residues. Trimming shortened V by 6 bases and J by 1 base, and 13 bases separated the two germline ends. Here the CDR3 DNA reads TGTGCCAGCAGCCCCCGCGGGGATTCCTACGAGCAGTACGTC. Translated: CASSPRGDSYEQYV.

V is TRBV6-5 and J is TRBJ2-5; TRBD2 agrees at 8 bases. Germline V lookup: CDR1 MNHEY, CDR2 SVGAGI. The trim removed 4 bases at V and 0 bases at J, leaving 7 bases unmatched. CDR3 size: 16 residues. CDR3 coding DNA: TGTGCCAGCAGTTTTGGGGCTAGCGGGTACCAAGAGACCCAGTACTTC. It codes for CASSFGASGYQETQYF.

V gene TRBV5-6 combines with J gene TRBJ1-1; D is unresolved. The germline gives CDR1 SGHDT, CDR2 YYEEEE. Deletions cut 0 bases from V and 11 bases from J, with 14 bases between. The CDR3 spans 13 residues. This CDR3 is CASSLAQNPGAFF. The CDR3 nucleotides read TGTGCCAGCAGCTTGGCCCAAAATCCCGGTGCTTTCTTT.

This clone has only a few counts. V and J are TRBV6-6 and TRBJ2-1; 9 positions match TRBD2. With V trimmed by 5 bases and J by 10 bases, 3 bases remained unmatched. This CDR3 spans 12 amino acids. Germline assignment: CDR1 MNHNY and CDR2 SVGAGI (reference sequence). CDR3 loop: CASSPTSGEQFF. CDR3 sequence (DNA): TGTGCCAGCAGTCCTACTAGCGGGGAGCAGTTCTTC.

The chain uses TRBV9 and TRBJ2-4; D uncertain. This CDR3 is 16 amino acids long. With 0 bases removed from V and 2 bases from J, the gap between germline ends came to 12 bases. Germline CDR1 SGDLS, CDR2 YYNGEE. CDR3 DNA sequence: TGTGCCAGCAGCGTAGATCCGGGTCTGTCCAAAAACATTCAGTACTTC. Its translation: CASSVDPGLSKNIQYF. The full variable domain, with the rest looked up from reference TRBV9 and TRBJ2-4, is DSGVTQTPKHLITATGQRVTLRCSPRSGDLSVYWYQQSLDQGLQFLIQYYNGEERAKGNILERFSAQQFPDLHSELNLSSLELGDSALYFCASSVDPGLSKNIQYFGAGTRLSVL.